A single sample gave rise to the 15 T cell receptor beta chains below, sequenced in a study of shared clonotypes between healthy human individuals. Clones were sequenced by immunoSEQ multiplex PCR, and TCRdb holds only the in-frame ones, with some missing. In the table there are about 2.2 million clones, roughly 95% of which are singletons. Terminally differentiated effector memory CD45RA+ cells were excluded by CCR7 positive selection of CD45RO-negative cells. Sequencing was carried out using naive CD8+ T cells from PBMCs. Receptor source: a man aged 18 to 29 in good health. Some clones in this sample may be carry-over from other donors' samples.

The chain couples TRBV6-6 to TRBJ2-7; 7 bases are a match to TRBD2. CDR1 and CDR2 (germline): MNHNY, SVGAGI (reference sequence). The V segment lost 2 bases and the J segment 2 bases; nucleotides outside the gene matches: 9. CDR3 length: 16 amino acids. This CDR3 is CASSYRTLADPYEQYF. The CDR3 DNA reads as TGTGCCAGCAGTTACCGCACCCTAGCGGACCCCTACGAGCAGTACTTC.

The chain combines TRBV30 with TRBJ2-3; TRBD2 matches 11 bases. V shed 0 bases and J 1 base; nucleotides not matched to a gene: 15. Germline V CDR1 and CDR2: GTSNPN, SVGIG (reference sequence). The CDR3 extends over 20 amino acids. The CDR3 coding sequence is TGTGCCTGGAGTGTCCCTTTTTTAGCGGGAGGGCCGTTTCGCACAGATACGCAGTATTTT. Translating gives CAWSVPFLAGGPFRTDTQYF.

CDR3 loop: CASSQDWGQGLEKLFF. DNA for the CDR3: TGCGCCAGCAGCCAAGATTGGGGACAGGGGCTTGAAAAACTGTTTTTT. The chain is built from TRBV4-3 and TRBJ1-4, with 10 bases fitting TRBD1. V lost 0 bases to trimming and J lost 7 bases; unmatched junction nucleotides: 5. This CDR3 comprises 16 residues. Germline V gene data show CDR1 as LGHNA and CDR2 as YSLEER.

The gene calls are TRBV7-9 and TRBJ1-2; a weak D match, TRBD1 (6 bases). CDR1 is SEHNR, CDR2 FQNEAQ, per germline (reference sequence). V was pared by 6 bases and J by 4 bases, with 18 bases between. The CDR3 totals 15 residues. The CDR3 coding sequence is TGTGCCAGCAGTGGGGGGACACCTCTAGGCTATGGCTACACCTTC. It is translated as CASSGGTPLGYGYTF.

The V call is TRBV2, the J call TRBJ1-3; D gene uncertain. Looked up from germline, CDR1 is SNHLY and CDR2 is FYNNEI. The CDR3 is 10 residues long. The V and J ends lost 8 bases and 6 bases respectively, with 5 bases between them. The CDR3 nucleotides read TGTGCCAGCGGCGAAAACACCATATATTTT. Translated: CASGENTIYF.

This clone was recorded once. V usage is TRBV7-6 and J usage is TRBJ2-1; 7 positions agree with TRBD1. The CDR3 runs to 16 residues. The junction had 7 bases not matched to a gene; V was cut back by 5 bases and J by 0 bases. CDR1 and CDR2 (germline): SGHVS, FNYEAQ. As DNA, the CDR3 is TGTGCCAGCAGCCAACAGGGGATCGGCTCCTACAATGAGCAGTTCTTC. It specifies CASSQQGIGSYNEQFF.

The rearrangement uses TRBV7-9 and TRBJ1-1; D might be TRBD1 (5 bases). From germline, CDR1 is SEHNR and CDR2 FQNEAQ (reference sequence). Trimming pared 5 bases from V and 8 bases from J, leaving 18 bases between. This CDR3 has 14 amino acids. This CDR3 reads CASSPPGGGMEAFF. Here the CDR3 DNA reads TGTGCCAGCAGCCCCCCAGGTGGGGGTATGGAAGCTTTCTTT.

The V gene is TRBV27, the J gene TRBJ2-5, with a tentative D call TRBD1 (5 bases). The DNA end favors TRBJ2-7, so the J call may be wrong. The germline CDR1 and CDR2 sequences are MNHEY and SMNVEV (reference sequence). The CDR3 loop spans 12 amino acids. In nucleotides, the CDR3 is TGTGCCAGCAGTGACGACAGCTACGAGCAGTACTTC. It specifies CASSDDSYEQYF.

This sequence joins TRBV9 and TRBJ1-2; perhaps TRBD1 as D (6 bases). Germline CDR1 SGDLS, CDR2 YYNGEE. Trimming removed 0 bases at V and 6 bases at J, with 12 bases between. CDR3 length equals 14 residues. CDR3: CASSVVAGVDGYTF. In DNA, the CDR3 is TGTGCCAGCAGCGTAGTAGCAGGGGTCGATGGCTACACCTTC.

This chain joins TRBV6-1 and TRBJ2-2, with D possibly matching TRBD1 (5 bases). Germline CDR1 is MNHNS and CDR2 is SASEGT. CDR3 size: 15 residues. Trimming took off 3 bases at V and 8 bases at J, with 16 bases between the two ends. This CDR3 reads CASSDPFWTPGELFF. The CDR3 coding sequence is TGTGCCAGCAGTGACCCATTCTGGACACCAGGGGAGCTGTTTTTT.

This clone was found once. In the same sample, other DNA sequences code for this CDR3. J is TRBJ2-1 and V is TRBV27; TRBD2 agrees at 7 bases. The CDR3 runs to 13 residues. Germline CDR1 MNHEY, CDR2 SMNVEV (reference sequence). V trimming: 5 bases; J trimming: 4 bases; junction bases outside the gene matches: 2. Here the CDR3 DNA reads TGTGCCAGCAGTCCGGGACTATACAATGAGCAGTTCTTC. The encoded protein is CASSPGLYNEQFF.

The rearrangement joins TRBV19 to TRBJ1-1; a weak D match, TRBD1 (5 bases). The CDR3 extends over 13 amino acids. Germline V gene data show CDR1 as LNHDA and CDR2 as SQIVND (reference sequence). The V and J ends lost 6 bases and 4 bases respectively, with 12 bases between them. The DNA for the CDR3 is TGTGCCAGTAGGCCCCTAAGGGGCACTGAAGCTTTCTTT. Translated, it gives CASRPLRGTEAFF. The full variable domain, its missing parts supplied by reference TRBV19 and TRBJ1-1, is DGGITQSPKYLFRKEGQNVTLSCEQNLNHDAMYWYRQDPGQGLRLIYYSQIVNDFQKGDIAEGYSVSREKKESFPLTVTSAQKNPTAFYLCASRPLRGTEAFFGQGTRLTVV.

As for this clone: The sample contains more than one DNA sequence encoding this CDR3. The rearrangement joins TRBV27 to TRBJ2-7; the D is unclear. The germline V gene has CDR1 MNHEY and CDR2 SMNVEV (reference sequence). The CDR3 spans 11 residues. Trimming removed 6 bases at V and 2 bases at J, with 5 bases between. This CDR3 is CASRGTYEQYF. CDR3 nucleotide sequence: TGTGCCAGCAGAGGAACCTACGAGCAGTACTTC.

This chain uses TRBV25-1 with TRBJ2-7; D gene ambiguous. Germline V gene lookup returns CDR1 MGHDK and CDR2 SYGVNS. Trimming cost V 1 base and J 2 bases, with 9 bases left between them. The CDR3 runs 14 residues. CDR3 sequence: CASSEFGRAYEQYF. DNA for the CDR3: TGTGCCAGCAGTGAATTCGGCAGAGCCTACGAGCAGTACTTC.

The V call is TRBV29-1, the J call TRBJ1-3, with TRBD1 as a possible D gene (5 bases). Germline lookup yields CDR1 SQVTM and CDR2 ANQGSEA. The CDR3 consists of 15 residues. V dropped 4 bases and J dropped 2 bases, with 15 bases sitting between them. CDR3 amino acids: CSVVGANQAGNTIYF. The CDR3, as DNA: TGCAGCGTTGTCGGGGCAAATCAGGCTGGAAACACCATATATTTT.